Listed below are T cell receptor beta chains from one sample, sequenced in a study of T-cell memory formation after mild COVID-19. TCRdb re-derived calls from the 5' RACE reads in MiXCR, one entry per CDR3 protein. The table includes about 190,000 distinct CDR3 sequences, 18% detected once. The sample comprised PBMCs or a T cell subset sorted from them (not recorded which). These receptor sequences come from an adult woman who had mild COVID-19 (a few samples of this study predate the infection). Cell type and time point are not known. Each CDR3 is given with its conserved first and last residue. Each record gives: V gene, J gene, D gene, clone size, CDR3 DNA, CDR3 protein. A D gene is named only where the DNA matches it firmly. Part of the rows lack a size; the others show once, few, many or a class for expanded clones.

v_gene: TRBV4-3
j_gene: TRBJ1-1
d_gene: TRBD1
abundance: .
CDR3nt: TGCGCCAGCAGCCGGGACAGGGGATTAATGAACACTGAAGCTTTCTTT
CDR3aa: CASSRDRGLMNTEAFF

v_gene: TRBV20-1
j_gene: TRBJ2-7
d_gene: TRBD1
abundance: few
CDR3nt: TGCAGTGCTGGACAGGGGGACTACGAGCAGTACTTC
CDR3aa: CSAGQGDYEQYF

v_gene: TRBV15
j_gene: TRBJ2-1
d_gene: .
abundance: few
CDR3nt: TGTGCCACCAGCCGCTCGACTAACTCGAATGAGCAGTTCTTC
CDR3aa: CATSRSTNSNEQFF

v_gene: TRBV7-9
j_gene: TRBJ1-1
d_gene: .
abundance: few
CDR3nt: TGTGCCAGCAGCGCCAGCGGGGCCAACACTGAAGCTTTCTTT
CDR3aa: CASSASGANTEAFF

v_gene: TRBV25-1
j_gene: TRBJ2-3
d_gene: TRBD1
abundance: once
CDR3nt: TGTGCCAGCAGTAGAGGACAGGGCGGCGATACGCAGTATTTT
CDR3aa: CASSRGQGGDTQYF

v_gene: TRBV10-3
j_gene: TRBJ1-1
d_gene: .
abundance: .
CDR3nt: TGTGCCATCAGTGAAATACAGGGTCACACTGAAGCTTTCTTT
CDR3aa: CAISEIQGHTEAFF

v_gene: TRBV6-2/TRBV6-3
j_gene: TRBJ2-7
d_gene: .
abundance: few
CDR3nt: TGTGCCAGCCGAGAAGGGGCCTCCTACGAGCAGTACTTC
CDR3aa: CASREGASYEQYF

v_gene: TRBV12-3/TRBV12-4
j_gene: TRBJ2-3
d_gene: .
abundance: many
CDR3nt: TGTGCCAGCAGTTTAGCCGGGGGGCGTTACACAGATACGCAGTATTTT
CDR3aa: CASSLAGGRYTDTQYF

v_gene: TRBV18
j_gene: TRBJ1-2
d_gene: .
abundance: .
CDR3nt: TGTGCCAGCTCACCACGTGGGATAAGGGACTATGGCTACACCTTC
CDR3aa: CASSPRGIRDYGYTF

v_gene: TRBV12-3/TRBV12-4
j_gene: TRBJ1-1
d_gene: .
abundance: .
CDR3nt: TGTGCCAGCAGCCCGACTCCCAACACTGAAGCTTTCTTT
CDR3aa: CASSPTPNTEAFF

v_gene: TRBV5-6
j_gene: TRBJ2-3
d_gene: TRBD1
abundance: few
CDR3nt: TGTGCCAGCAGCTTAACAGGGACAGAAGATACGCAGTATTTT
CDR3aa: CASSLTGTEDTQYF

v_gene: TRBV5-1
j_gene: TRBJ2-3
d_gene: TRBD2
abundance: .
CDR3nt: TGCGCCAGCAGCTTGGCGGGGGGGCCTGGAGATACGCAGTATTTT
CDR3aa: CASSLAGGPGDTQYF

v_gene: TRBV6-1
j_gene: TRBJ2-1
d_gene: .
abundance: .
CDR3nt: TGTGCCAGCACCGAAGGCAGGCATTTCGCCTACAATGAGCAGTTCTTC
CDR3aa: CASTEGRHFAYNEQFF

v_gene: TRBV18
j_gene: TRBJ2-7
d_gene: TRBD1
abundance: few
CDR3nt: TGTGCCAGCTCACCACGGGGACAGCCACTGACCGAGCAGTACTTC
CDR3aa: CASSPRGQPLTEQYF

v_gene: TRBV7-9
j_gene: TRBJ1-2
d_gene: .
abundance: few
CDR3nt: TGTGCCAGCAGCTTAGGTTCGGCAAAAGCTAACTATGGCTACACCTTC
CDR3aa: CASSLGSAKANYGYTF

v_gene: TRBV24-1
j_gene: TRBJ2-1
d_gene: TRBD2
abundance: .
CDR3nt: TGTGCCACCAGTGCCTGGACTAGCGGGATAACATCGGATGAGCAGTTCTTC
CDR3aa: CATSAWTSGITSDEQFF

v_gene: TRBV12-3/TRBV12-4
j_gene: TRBJ2-7
d_gene: TRBD2
abundance: few
CDR3nt: TGTGCCAGCAGTTTATCGGGACTAGTCCCCTACGAGCAGTACTTC
CDR3aa: CASSLSGLVPYEQYF

v_gene: TRBV20-1
j_gene: TRBJ1-5
d_gene: TRBD1
abundance: .
CDR3nt: TGCAGTGCTAGTCGGGCAGAGGACAGGGGGCGAACCGGAAGCAATCAGCCCCAGCATTTT
CDR3aa: CSASRAEDRGRTGSNQPQHF

v_gene: TRBV5-4
j_gene: TRBJ1-6
d_gene: .
abundance: .
CDR3nt: TGTGCCAGCAGGGGTGGACGGGAAGATAATTCACCCCTCCACTTT
CDR3aa: CASRGGREDNSPLHF

v_gene: TRBV4-2
j_gene: TRBJ1-2
d_gene: .
abundance: .
CDR3nt: TGTGCCAGCAGCCAAGGCAGGGGAAGCTATGGCTACACCTTC
CDR3aa: CASSQGRGSYGYTF

v_gene: TRBV6-2/TRBV6-3
j_gene: TRBJ1-2
d_gene: TRBD1
abundance: few
CDR3nt: TGTGCCAGCATGGGCCCCGGGACAGGGGCATCTGGCTACACCTTC
CDR3aa: CASMGPGTGASGYTF

v_gene: TRBV19
j_gene: TRBJ2-3
d_gene: .
abundance: .
CDR3nt: TGTGCCAGTAGTATGAGGGTTAGAGATACGAAGTATTTT
CDR3aa: CASSMRVRDTKYF

v_gene: TRBV20-1
j_gene: TRBJ2-4
d_gene: .
abundance: few
CDR3nt: TGCAGTGCAGCGACTAAAAACATTCAGTACTTC
CDR3aa: CSAATKNIQYF

v_gene: TRBV7-2
j_gene: TRBJ2-7
d_gene: TRBD2
abundance: .
CDR3nt: TGTGCCAGCAGCTATAAGAGCGGGATCTCCTACGAGCAGTACTTC
CDR3aa: CASSYKSGISYEQYF

v_gene: TRBV5-1
j_gene: TRBJ2-3
d_gene: .
abundance: .
CDR3nt: TGCGCCAGCAGGATTGGGTGGGTCCCCGGAGATACGCAGTATTTT
CDR3aa: CASRIGWVPGDTQYF

v_gene: TRBV5-1
j_gene: TRBJ1-1
d_gene: .
abundance: .
CDR3nt: TGCGCCAGCAGCTTGGTGGCAGGCCCGAACACTGAAGCTTTCTTT
CDR3aa: CASSLVAGPNTEAFF

v_gene: TRBV5-1
j_gene: TRBJ2-3
d_gene: .
abundance: .
CDR3nt: TGCGCCAGCCTCTTAGAGGGGACAGATACGCAGTATTTT
CDR3aa: CASLLEGTDTQYF

v_gene: TRBV7-9
j_gene: TRBJ1-2
d_gene: .
abundance: few
CDR3nt: TGTGCCAGCAGCTGGGTTGGACCCACTGGCTACACCTTC
CDR3aa: CASSWVGPTGYTF

v_gene: TRBV4-2
j_gene: TRBJ2-3
d_gene: .
abundance: many
CDR3nt: TGTGCCAGCAGCCAAGATAGGGCAAGGGGGGCAGATACGCAGTATTTT
CDR3aa: CASSQDRARGADTQYF

v_gene: TRBV29-1
j_gene: TRBJ2-1
d_gene: .
abundance: many
CDR3nt: TGCAGCGTTTGGTACGCCCAGCTCGCCAATGAGCAGTTCTTC
CDR3aa: CSVWYAQLANEQFF

v_gene: TRBV29-1
j_gene: TRBJ2-2
d_gene: TRBD1
abundance: few
CDR3nt: TGCAGCGGTGGGACAGGGGGCACCGGGGAGCTGTTTTTT
CDR3aa: CSGGTGGTGELFF

v_gene: TRBV7-2
j_gene: TRBJ2-1
d_gene: .
abundance: .
CDR3nt: TGTGCCAGCAGCTTATTCTCCCGGACCGGCGCGTACAATGAGCAGTTCTTC
CDR3aa: CASSLFSRTGAYNEQFF

v_gene: TRBV6-2/TRBV6-3
j_gene: TRBJ2-7
d_gene: .
abundance: few
CDR3nt: TGTGCCAGCAGTTATCGTACCGGGACATACTACGAGCAGTACTTC
CDR3aa: CASSYRTGTYYEQYF

v_gene: TRBV5-1
j_gene: TRBJ1-1
d_gene: .
abundance: .
CDR3nt: TGCGCCAGCAGCTTGAATACCGGGTCTATGAACGCTGAAGCTTTCTTT
CDR3aa: CASSLNTGSMNAEAFF

v_gene: TRBV29-1
j_gene: TRBJ1-2
d_gene: TRBD1
abundance: .
CDR3nt: TGCAGCGTAACCCTGACAGGGGCTACTAACTATGGCTACACCTTC
CDR3aa: CSVTLTGATNYGYTF

v_gene: TRBV5-6
j_gene: TRBJ2-2
d_gene: TRBD1
abundance: .
CDR3nt: TGTGCCAGCAGCTTTACCGGGACAGGCCTTACCGGGGAGCTGTTTTTT
CDR3aa: CASSFTGTGLTGELFF

v_gene: TRBV6-6
j_gene: TRBJ2-5
d_gene: TRBD2
abundance: few
CDR3nt: TGTGCCAGCAACCCCGGGACTAGCGGGGGCGGGGAGACCCAGTACTTC
CDR3aa: CASNPGTSGGGETQYF

v_gene: TRBV5-1
j_gene: TRBJ1-1
d_gene: .
abundance: many
CDR3nt: TGCGCCAGCAGCTTGGAAGGGGCCACTGAAGCTTTCTTT
CDR3aa: CASSLEGATEAFF

v_gene: TRBV3-1
j_gene: TRBJ2-5
d_gene: TRBD2
abundance: .
CDR3nt: TGTGCCAGCAGCCAAGGGGCTCCGGGACTAGCGGGACAAGAGACCCAGTACTTC
CDR3aa: CASSQGAPGLAGQETQYF

v_gene: TRBV7-6
j_gene: TRBJ2-5
d_gene: TRBD1
abundance: few
CDR3nt: TGTGCCAGCCGTCGGACAGGTCCAGCGGTAGTTTATCAGGCCCAGTACTTC
CDR3aa: CASRRTGPAVVYQAQYF

v_gene: TRBV7-2
j_gene: TRBJ2-3
d_gene: .
abundance: .
CDR3nt: TGTGCCAGCAGCTTAGCCGGAGGAGATACGCAGTATTTT
CDR3aa: CASSLAGGDTQYF

v_gene: TRBV5-6
j_gene: TRBJ1-1
d_gene: TRBD1
abundance: many
CDR3nt: TGTGCCAGCAGACAGGGGCCTGAAGCTTTCTTT
CDR3aa: CASRQGPEAFF

v_gene: TRBV29-1
j_gene: TRBJ1-1
d_gene: TRBD1
abundance: .
CDR3nt: TGCAGCGCTTCGGACAGGGGCAACACTGAAGCTTTCTTT
CDR3aa: CSASDRGNTEAFF

v_gene: TRBV30
j_gene: TRBJ2-1
d_gene: .
abundance: .
CDR3nt: TGTGCCTGGAGTCCCGTGAGCCGGGGTGAGCAGTTCTTC
CDR3aa: CAWSPVSRGEQFF

v_gene: TRBV15
j_gene: TRBJ2-7
d_gene: .
abundance: few
CDR3nt: TGTGCCACCAGCAGAGATTTTGGGGGGGAGCAGTACTTC
CDR3aa: CATSRDFGGEQYF

v_gene: TRBV7-6
j_gene: TRBJ2-6
d_gene: .
abundance: few
CDR3nt: TGTGCCAGCAGCTGGACCCACTCTGGGGCCAACGTCCTGACTTTC
CDR3aa: CASSWTHSGANVLTF

v_gene: TRBV5-1
j_gene: TRBJ2-6
d_gene: .
abundance: few
CDR3nt: TGCGCCAGCAGCGGCGGGATCACTGGGGCCAACGTCCTGACTTTC
CDR3aa: CASSGGITGANVLTF

v_gene: TRBV3-1
j_gene: TRBJ2-6
d_gene: .
abundance: few
CDR3nt: TGTGCCAGCAGCCAAGTGGCAATCGGGGCCAACGTCCTGACTTTC
CDR3aa: CASSQVAIGANVLTF

v_gene: TRBV7-8
j_gene: TRBJ2-1
d_gene: TRBD1
abundance: many
CDR3nt: TGTGCCAGCAGCTTAGGCGAGGGACAGCTTAACAATGAGCAGTTCTTC
CDR3aa: CASSLGEGQLNNEQFF

v_gene: TRBV20-1
j_gene: TRBJ2-5
d_gene: .
abundance: .
CDR3nt: TGCAGTGCTAGGCCCATAACGGGCGAGACCCAGTACTTC
CDR3aa: CSARPITGETQYF

v_gene: TRBV27
j_gene: TRBJ1-6
d_gene: TRBD1
abundance: .
CDR3nt: TGTGCCAGCAGTCCATGGACAGGGGGCGGGAATTCACCACTCCACTTT
CDR3aa: CASSPWTGGGNSPLHF

v_gene: TRBV12-3/TRBV12-4
j_gene: TRBJ1-3
d_gene: TRBD1
abundance: .
CDR3nt: TGTGCCAGCAGTTTACCCGACAGGGGGCTTGGAAACACCATATATTTT
CDR3aa: CASSLPDRGLGNTIYF

v_gene: TRBV18
j_gene: TRBJ2-4
d_gene: .
abundance: .
CDR3nt: TGTGCCAGCTCACCAGGAGCCACAAACATTCAGTACTTC
CDR3aa: CASSPGATNIQYF

v_gene: TRBV9
j_gene: TRBJ1-6
d_gene: .
abundance: .
CDR3nt: TGTGCCAGCAGCGTAGACAGGGATTCACCCCTCCACTTT
CDR3aa: CASSVDRDSPLHF

v_gene: TRBV5-1
j_gene: TRBJ2-3
d_gene: TRBD2
abundance: few
CDR3nt: TGCGCCAGCAGCTTGGTAGCGGGAGGAGGAACAGATACGCAGTATTTT
CDR3aa: CASSLVAGGGTDTQYF

v_gene: TRBV7-2
j_gene: TRBJ2-1
d_gene: .
abundance: few
CDR3nt: TGTGCCAGTCGGCGAGCGGCTAGCTCCTACAATGAGCAGTTCTTC
CDR3aa: CASRRAASSYNEQFF

v_gene: TRBV15
j_gene: TRBJ1-1
d_gene: .
abundance: .
CDR3nt: TGTGCCACCAGCCCACGGGCCAGGGGAATTGGCACTGAAGCTTTCTTT
CDR3aa: CATSPRARGIGTEAFF

v_gene: TRBV5-5
j_gene: TRBJ1-1
d_gene: .
abundance: .
CDR3nt: TGTGCCAGCAGCTTGGTCCTAACAGAGAACACTGAAGCTTTCTTT
CDR3aa: CASSLVLTENTEAFF

v_gene: TRBV2
j_gene: TRBJ2-1
d_gene: TRBD2
abundance: few
CDR3nt: TGTGCCAGCAAATTTCTAGCGGATGAGCAGTTCTTC
CDR3aa: CASKFLADEQFF